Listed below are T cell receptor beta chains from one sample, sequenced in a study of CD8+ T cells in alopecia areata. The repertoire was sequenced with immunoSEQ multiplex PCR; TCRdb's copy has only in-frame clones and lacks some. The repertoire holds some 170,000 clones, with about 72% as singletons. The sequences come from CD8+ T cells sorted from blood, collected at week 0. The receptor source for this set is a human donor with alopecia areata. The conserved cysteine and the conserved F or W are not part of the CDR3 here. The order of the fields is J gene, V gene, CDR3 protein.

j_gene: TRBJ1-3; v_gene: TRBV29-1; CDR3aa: SVEGGTLSGNTIY
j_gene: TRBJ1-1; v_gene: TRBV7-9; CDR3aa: ASSPNLGFEAF
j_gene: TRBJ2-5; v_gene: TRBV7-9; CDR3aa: ATPDGRETQY
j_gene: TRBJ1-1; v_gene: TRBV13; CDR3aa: ASSFGTPKNMNTEAF
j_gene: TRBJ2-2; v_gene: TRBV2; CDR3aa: ASSDPRTNTGELF
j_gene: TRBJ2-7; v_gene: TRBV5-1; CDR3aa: ASSLPGTGGSYEQY
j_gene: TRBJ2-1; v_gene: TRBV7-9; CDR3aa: ASSPRTVYNEQF
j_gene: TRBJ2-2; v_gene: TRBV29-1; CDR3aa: SAPGQGDTGELF
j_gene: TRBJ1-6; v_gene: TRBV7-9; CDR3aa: ASKGESYNSPLH
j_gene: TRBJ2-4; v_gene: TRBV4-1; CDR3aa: ASSQGLAGEAKNIQY
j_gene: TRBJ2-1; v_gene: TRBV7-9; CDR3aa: ASSSYAGDSRNEQF
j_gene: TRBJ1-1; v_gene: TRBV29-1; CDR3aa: SVRMTGGTEAF
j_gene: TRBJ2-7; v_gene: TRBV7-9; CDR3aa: ASSPGYEQY
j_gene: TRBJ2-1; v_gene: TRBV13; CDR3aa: ASSFGKPYNEQF
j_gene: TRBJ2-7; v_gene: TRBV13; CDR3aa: ASSPKGGSAYEQY
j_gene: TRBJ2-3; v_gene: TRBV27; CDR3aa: ASSSTGTSTDTQY
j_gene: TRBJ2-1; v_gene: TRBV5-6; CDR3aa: ASSFGTGSYNEQF
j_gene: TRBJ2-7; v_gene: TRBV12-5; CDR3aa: ASALSGDEQY
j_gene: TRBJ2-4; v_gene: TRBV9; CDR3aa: ASSDGTGQNIQY
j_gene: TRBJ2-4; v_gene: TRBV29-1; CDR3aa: SVTPAVTHIQY
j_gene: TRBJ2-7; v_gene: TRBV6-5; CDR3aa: ASSLQGAYEQY
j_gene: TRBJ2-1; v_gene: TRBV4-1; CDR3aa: ASSQGLAGLSSYNEQF
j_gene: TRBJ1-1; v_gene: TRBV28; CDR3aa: ASSLGGTTEAF
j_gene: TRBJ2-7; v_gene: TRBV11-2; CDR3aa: ASSPRDRGGYEQY
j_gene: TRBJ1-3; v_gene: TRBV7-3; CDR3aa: ASSLASTGSTIY
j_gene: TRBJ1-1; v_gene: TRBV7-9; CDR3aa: ASSLTEAF
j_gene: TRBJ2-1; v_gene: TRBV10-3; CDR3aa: AISLVWARAGNEQF
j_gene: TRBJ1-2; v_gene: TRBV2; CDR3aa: ASSDGGANYGYT
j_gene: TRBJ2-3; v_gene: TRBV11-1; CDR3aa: ASSGPSGGTDTQY
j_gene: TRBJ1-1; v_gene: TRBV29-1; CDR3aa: SAPGQMNTEAF
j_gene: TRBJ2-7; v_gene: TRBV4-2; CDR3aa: ASSRDRGLGNEQY
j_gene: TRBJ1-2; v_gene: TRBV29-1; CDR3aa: SVYGQFYGYT
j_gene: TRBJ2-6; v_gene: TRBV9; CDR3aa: ASSVGPSGANVLT
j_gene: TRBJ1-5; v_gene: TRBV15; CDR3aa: ATSPGDSNQPQH
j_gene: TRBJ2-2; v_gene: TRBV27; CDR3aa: ASSWGANTGELF
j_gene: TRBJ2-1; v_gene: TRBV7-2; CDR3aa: ASSWSGLAVYNEQF
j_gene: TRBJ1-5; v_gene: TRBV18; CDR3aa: ASSPSGRDSNQPQH
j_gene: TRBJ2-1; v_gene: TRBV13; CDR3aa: ASSPPEGWDEQF
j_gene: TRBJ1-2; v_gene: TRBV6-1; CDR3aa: ASSEDGGKVYGYT
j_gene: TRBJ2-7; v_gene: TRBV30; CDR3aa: AWSVAGKEQY
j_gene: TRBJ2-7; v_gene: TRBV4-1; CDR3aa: ASSQDWGNTYEQY
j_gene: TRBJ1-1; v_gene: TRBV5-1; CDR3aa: ASSQGTRETEAF